A selection of T cell receptor beta chains follows, all from one sample in a study of blood T cell repertoires in COVID-19. This table comes from immunoSEQ multiplex PCR, and its TCRdb copy is limited to in-frame clones, with some not included. This sample has 150,000 to 200,000 clones, with approximately 85% found just once. Input material: peripheral blood. The origin of the receptors is a man in his 60s with acute or convalescent COVID-19. The CDR3 runs from the conserved cysteine through the conserved F or W. Not every row has a clone size; where given, it reads once, few, many or a size class.

clone_size: -
j_call: TRBJ2-2
v_call: TRBV6-1
cdr3_aa: CASSDQGQGGAELFF

clone_size: -
j_call: TRBJ1-1
v_call: TRBV5-6
cdr3_aa: CASSVLRTGRMNTEAFF

clone_size: -
j_call: TRBJ1-3
v_call: TRBV6-5
cdr3_aa: CASRGPGNTIYF

clone_size: -
j_call: TRBJ1-4
v_call: TRBV15
cdr3_aa: CATRAATASNEKLFF

clone_size: -
j_call: TRBJ2-3
v_call: TRBV18
cdr3_aa: CASSSLAGVNTQYF

clone_size: -
j_call: TRBJ1-5
v_call: TRBV2
cdr3_aa: CASSELGGGNQPQHF

clone_size: once
j_call: TRBJ2-2
v_call: TRBV19
cdr3_aa: CASSPQGGTGELFF

clone_size: -
j_call: TRBJ2-7
v_call: TRBV28
cdr3_aa: CASSLWASEIYEQYF

clone_size: -
j_call: TRBJ2-1
v_call: TRBV28
cdr3_aa: CASSLRSPGDINEQFF

clone_size: -
j_call: TRBJ2-1
v_call: TRBV7-2
cdr3_aa: CASSPSGSSYNEQFF

clone_size: -
j_call: TRBJ2-1
v_call: TRBV28
cdr3_aa: CASSVAGRYNEQFF

clone_size: -
j_call: TRBJ1-2
v_call: TRBV6-5
cdr3_aa: CASSYGQYYGYTF

clone_size: -
j_call: TRBJ2-1
v_call: TRBV19
cdr3_aa: CASTLMTSGNNEQFF

clone_size: -
j_call: TRBJ2-7
v_call: TRBV28
cdr3_aa: CASSSSGTGRNEQYF

clone_size: once
j_call: TRBJ2-7
v_call: TRBV10-1
cdr3_aa: CASCDHRGPCEQYF

clone_size: -
j_call: TRBJ2-3
v_call: TRBV25-1
cdr3_aa: CASSAGVGSTDTQYF

clone_size: -
j_call: TRBJ2-2
v_call: TRBV12-3/TRBV12-4
cdr3_aa: CASRSQREWELFF

clone_size: once
j_call: TRBJ2-7
v_call: TRBV4-1
cdr3_aa: CASSQVAGTNSAEQYF

clone_size: -
j_call: TRBJ2-5
v_call: TRBV28
cdr3_aa: CASSLLGSSMETQYF

clone_size: -
j_call: TRBJ1-5
v_call: TRBV7-2
cdr3_aa: CASSLALGANQPQHF

clone_size: few
j_call: TRBJ1-5
v_call: TRBV29-1
cdr3_aa: CSVRQGAQPQHF

clone_size: -
j_call: TRBJ1-1
v_call: TRBV27
cdr3_aa: CASSPTGTGSRAFF

clone_size: -
j_call: TRBJ1-1
v_call: TRBV24-1
cdr3_aa: CATRGPSAEAFF

clone_size: -
j_call: TRBJ2-2
v_call: TRBV19
cdr3_aa: CASIGSWNTGELFF

clone_size: -
j_call: TRBJ1-2
v_call: TRBV5-1
cdr3_aa: CASREGQGANYGYTF

clone_size: -
j_call: TRBJ1-2
v_call: TRBV30
cdr3_aa: CAWSTPGAGPYGYTF

clone_size: -
j_call: TRBJ1-1
v_call: TRBV29-1
cdr3_aa: CSAKAGYMNTEAFF

clone_size: -
j_call: TRBJ2-1
v_call: TRBV24-1
cdr3_aa: CATSAPTGASYNEQFF

clone_size: -
j_call: TRBJ2-7
v_call: TRBV19
cdr3_aa: CASSGGTGGYSSYEQYF

clone_size: -
j_call: TRBJ2-5
v_call: TRBV5-1
cdr3_aa: CASSLSGPGGETQYF

clone_size: -
j_call: TRBJ2-7
v_call: TRBV6-2/TRBV6-3
cdr3_aa: CASSSPFWSSGKSSYEQYF

clone_size: -
j_call: TRBJ1-2
v_call: TRBV9
cdr3_aa: CASSVEGTGNGYTF

clone_size: -
j_call: TRBJ1-2
v_call: TRBV9
cdr3_aa: CASSDTLTGGLYGYTF

clone_size: -
j_call: TRBJ2-7
v_call: TRBV15
cdr3_aa: CATSRARGHLSYEQYF

clone_size: -
j_call: TRBJ2-2
v_call: TRBV9
cdr3_aa: CASSVHLGTGITGELFF

clone_size: -
j_call: TRBJ1-1
v_call: TRBV2
cdr3_aa: CASRDRDIYTEAFF

clone_size: -
j_call: TRBJ2-1
v_call: TRBV4-3
cdr3_aa: CASSQDSSGRGEQFF

clone_size: -
j_call: TRBJ1-4
v_call: TRBV2
cdr3_aa: CASSDTYSRGEKLFF

clone_size: few
j_call: TRBJ1-5
v_call: TRBV27
cdr3_aa: CASSLRRDPNQPQHF

clone_size: -
j_call: TRBJ2-3
v_call: TRBV15
cdr3_aa: CATSLRLAQGTDTQYF